Shown below are 15 T cell receptor beta chains from a single sample sequenced in a study of OX40 agonist ivuxolimab in advanced cancers. Repertoires were generated with immunoSEQ multiplex PCR, while TCRdb's copy carries only in-frame clones and drops some. There are roughly 81,000 clones in the sample; approximately 85% occur only once, and less than 6% lies in the top ten. The sequencing here drew on CD4+ or CD8+ T cells sorted from blood, taken in a trial of the OX40 agonist ivuxolimab. The receptor source for this set is an adult with an advanced solid tumor such as melanoma, head and neck, liver or kidney cancer.

This chain links TRBV7-3 with TRBJ2-3, with D perhaps matching TRBD2 (6 bases). The CDR3 has 15 amino acids. Between the trimmed V and J ends, which lost 6 bases and 8 bases, there was a span of 21 bases. Germline CDR1 SGHTA, CDR2 FQGTGA. The CDR3 spells CASSPADRGWSTQYF. CDR3 DNA: TGTGCCAGCAGTCCAGCGGATCGGGGGTGGAGTACGCAGTATTTT. The full variable domain, with the rest looked up from reference TRBV7-3 and TRBJ2-3, is GAGVSQTPSNKVTEKGKYVELRCDPISGHTALYWYRQSLGQGPEFLIYFQGTGAADDSGLPNDRFFAVRPEGSVSTLKIQRTERGDSAVYLCASSPADRGWSTQYFGPGTRLTVL.

The chain carries TRBV27 and TRBJ1-4; TRBD1 might be the D (5 bases). Germline CDR1 is MNHEY and CDR2 is SMNVEV (reference sequence). The CDR3 consists of 13 residues. CDR3 sequence (DNA): TGTGCGGTAACCGGGACGGATAATGAAAAACTGTTTTTT. Translation: CAVTGTDNEKLFF.

This chain connects TRBV29-1 to TRBJ2-7; 7 bases agree with TRBD2. V shed 5 bases, J shed 6 bases, and the junction held 10 bases outside the gene matches. CDR1 SQVTM and CDR2 ANQGSEA come from the germline V gene. The CDR3 has 13 amino acids. Here the CDR3 DNA reads TGCAGCGTTCAGGCAGGGAGGGAGGGCGAGCAGTACTTC. Its translation: CSVQAGREGEQYF.

The rearrangement uses TRBV18 and TRBJ1-4; D not certain. CDR3 length: 13 residues. The germline V gene has CDR1 KGHSH and CDR2 LQKENI. Trimming took 7 bases from V and 7 from J, leaving 13 bases between them. CDR3 nucleotides: TGTGCCAGCTTCCAGGAAGGAGCTGAAAAACTGTTTTTT. This codes for CASFQEGAEKLFF.

The CDR3 loop is CARSQVPYEQYF. The CDR3 coding sequence is TGTGCCAGAAGCCAGGTACCCTACGAGCAGTACTTC. V and J are TRBV5-3 and TRBJ2-7; D gene ambiguous. TRBV5-3 is an ORF for which the function is uncertain. The CDR3 runs 12 residues. The V end lost 4 bases, the J end lost 2 bases, and 7 bases lay between the germline ends.

There are many counts of this clone. The chain links TRBV6-5 to TRBJ2-1, with TRBD2 as a possible D gene (5 bases). There are 15 residues in the CDR3. The V gene lost 5 bases and the J gene lost 2 bases, with 13 bases spanning the gap. Looked up from germline, CDR1 is MNHEY and CDR2 is SVGAGI. The CDR3 nucleotides read TGTGCCAGCAGTCCTCGGACTTCAGCCTACAATGAGCAGTTCTTC. Its protein is CASSPRTSAYNEQFF.

The rearrangement joins TRBV5-5 to TRBJ1-4; D is ambiguous. CDR3 length: 14 amino acids. The germline V gene has CDR1 SGHKS and CDR2 YYEKEE (reference sequence). The V end was cut by 4 bases, the J end by 7 bases, with 14 bases between. The CDR3, as DNA: TGTGCCAGCAGCCCTGGAGACGGGAGTGAAAAACTGTTTTTT. Translated: CASSPGDGSEKLFF.

The chain links TRBV27 to TRBJ1-4; 8 nucleotides line up with TRBD1. With V trimmed by 5 bases and J by 3 bases, 14 bases remained unmatched. CDR1 is MNHEY and CDR2 is SMNVEV in the germline V gene (reference sequence). The CDR3 is made up of 18 amino acids. CDR3 bases: TGTGCCAGCAGTCCCCTCTTCCTCCCACAGGGGGCTAATGAAAAACTGTTTTTT. Its protein product is CASSPLFLPQGANEKLFF.

This clone was recorded only once. The CDR3 spells CASTDRAYEQYF. Written as DNA, the CDR3 is TGCGCCAGCACGGACAGGGCCTACGAGCAGTACTTC. The V call is TRBV10-2, the J call TRBJ2-5; 8 bases line up with TRBD1. The J call may not be correct, given that the DNA end is closer to TRBJ2-7. The CDR3 runs to 12 residues. The germline CDR1 and CDR2 sequences are WSHSY and SAAADI.

J is TRBJ2-7 and V is TRBV19, with D tentatively TRBD2 (5 bases). CDR3 length: 13 amino acids. Germline V gene data show CDR1 as LNHDA and CDR2 as SQIVND (reference sequence). Trimming left V 3 bases short and J 7 bases short, with 13 bases between. The CDR3: CASSIGSPGEQYF. As DNA, the CDR3 is TGTGCCAGTAGTATTGGATCCCCGGGGGAGCAGTACTTC.

V and J are TRBV2 and TRBJ2-7; 12 bases line up with TRBD2. Trimming removed 4 bases from V and 6 bases from J; junction bases left unmatched: 7. Looked up from germline, CDR1 is SNHLY and CDR2 is FYNNEI. This CDR3 has 15 residues. The CDR3 DNA follows: TGTGCCAGCAGTGGCCGACTAGCGGGAGTCGGCGAGCAGTACTTC. Translation gives CASSGRLAGVGEQYF.

This rearrangement joins TRBV5-1 to TRBJ1-1; D not resolved. V lost 1 base to trimming and J lost 2 bases, with 6 bases between them. The CDR3 is made up of 13 amino acids. Germline V gene data show CDR1 as SGHRS and CDR2 as YFSETQ. The CDR3 protein is CASSLRENTEAFF. Here the CDR3 DNA reads TGCGCCAGCAGCTTGAGGGAAAACACTGAAGCTTTCTTT.

This sequence joins TRBV5-4 and TRBJ2-1, with 10 bases that match TRBD2. Per germline, CDR1 SGHNT and CDR2 YYREEE (reference sequence). The CDR3 loop spans 13 amino acids. The ends lost 2 bases at V and 12 bases at J; junction bases unmatched: 5. The DNA for the CDR3 is TGTGCCAGCAGCTTTTCTAGCGGGAGCAGGCAGTTCTTC. Residues: CASSFSSGSRQFF.

The chain couples TRBV11-2 to TRBJ2-1; 11 bases fit TRBD2. Germline V CDR1 and CDR2: SGHAT, FQNNGV. This CDR3 is built from 15 residues. The junction had 5 bases not matched to a gene; V was cut back by 6 bases and J by 4 bases. The CDR3 nucleotides are TGTGCCAGCAGACCGACTAGCGGGATTTACAATGAGCAGTTCTTC. Translation gives CASRPTSGIYNEQFF.

The rearrangement links TRBV5-1 to TRBJ2-5; D call uncertain. The CDR3 has 13 amino acids. Trimming stripped 0 bases from V and 5 bases from J, with 8 bases between. Germline CDR1 and CDR2: SGHRS and YFSETQ. The CDR3 region has the DNA TGCGCCAGCAGCTTGGTCGTCGATGAGACCCAGTACTTC. Protein product: CASSLVVDETQYF.